This TCR beta chain comes out of a study of breast tumors, draining lymph nodes, adjacent tissues. This clonotype was counted many times. Its antigen is currently unknown. In germline, CDR1 is SGHVS, CDR2 FNYEAQ. The CDR3 is 13 amino acids. V was clipped by 5 bases and J by 3 bases, with 7 bases between them. Samples came from axillary lymph nodes draining the breast cancer. Whole-study results and caveats: Data only fit, rather than demonstrated, lymph node origin of most tumor T cells. Tumor TCR diversity was below lymph nodes but above nontumor tissue. Data fit most tumor T cells coming from lymph node, expanding in tumor.

TCRdb re-called the multiplex PCR reads with MiXCR, one entry per CDR3 protein. The sample lists roughly 130,000 distinct CDR3 sequences; 30% to 35% were seen once. This chain uses TRBV7-6 with TRBJ1-4; possibly TRBD1 for D (5 bases). Material for sequencing was axillary lymph node tissue. This TCR was sampled from a female donor with breast cancer. Some clones in this sample may be carry-over from other donors' samples. The CDR3 here is CASSRQSNEKLFF. The CDR3 DNA reads as TGTGCCAGCAGCCGACAGTCTAATGAAAAACTGTTTTTT.